This TCR beta chain was sequenced in a study of cytomegalovirus exposure and HLA in healthy donors. Findings and limits, study-wide: The later analysis indicated that the majority of CMV-associated TCR beta chains appeared HLA-restricted. Later analysis associated a missense DCLRE1C variant with TCR beta V- and J-gene trimming. Most TCR sequences were seen very rarely across donors, but some public TCRs occurred in many.

Notes on this clone: Its specificity is not known.

60 Vbeta and 13 Jbeta primers were used in PCR. Here immunoSEQ multiplex PCR was the method, and the copy in TCRdb shows in-frame clones only, minus some. The sample lists around 170,000 clones; roughly 80% were seen once. The CDR3 extends over 17 amino acids. Germline V lookup: CDR1 PRHDT, CDR2 FYEKMQ (reference sequence). Germline trimming cut 4 bases from V and 2 bases from J; bases unmatched to any gene: 8. The source is a man aged 40-55 years in good health and CMV-seropositive. This chain uses TRBV13 with TRBJ2-6, with 7 bases identical to TRBD1. Sequencing was performed on PBMCs. The CDR3 region is CASSSDPTGAGANVLTF. CDR3 in DNA: TGTGCCAGCAGCTCAGATCCTACAGGGGCTGGGGCCAACGTCCTGACTTTC.